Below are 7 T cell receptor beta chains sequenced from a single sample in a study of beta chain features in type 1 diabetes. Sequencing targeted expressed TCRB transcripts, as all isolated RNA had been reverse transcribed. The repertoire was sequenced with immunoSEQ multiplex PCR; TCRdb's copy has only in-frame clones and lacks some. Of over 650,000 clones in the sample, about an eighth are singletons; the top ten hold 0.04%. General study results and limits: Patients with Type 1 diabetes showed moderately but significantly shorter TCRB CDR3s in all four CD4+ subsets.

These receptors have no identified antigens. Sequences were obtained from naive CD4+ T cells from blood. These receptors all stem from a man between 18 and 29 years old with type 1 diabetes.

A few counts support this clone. The CDR3 loop is CASSLARLASSGSDIQYF. In DNA form, the CDR3 reads TGTGCCAGCAGCTTAGCGCGGCTTGCCTCTAGCGGGAGTGACATTCAGTACTTC. The chain combines TRBV7-9 with TRBJ2-4, with TRBD2 matching 10 bases. There are 18 residues in the CDR3. J was trimmed by 8 bases and V by 0 bases; bases with no gene match: 13. Germline CDR1 and CDR2: SEHNR and FQNEAQ (reference sequence).

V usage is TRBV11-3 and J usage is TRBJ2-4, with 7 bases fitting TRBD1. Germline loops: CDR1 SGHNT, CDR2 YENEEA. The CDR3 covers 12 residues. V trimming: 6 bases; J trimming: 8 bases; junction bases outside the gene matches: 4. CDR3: CASSYRGDIQYF. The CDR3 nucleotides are TGTGCCAGCAGTTACAGGGGAGACATTCAGTACTTC. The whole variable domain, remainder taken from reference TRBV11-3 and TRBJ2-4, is EAGVVQSPRYKIIEKKQPVAFWCNPISGHNTLYWYLQNLGQGPELLIRYENEEAVDDSQLPKDRFSAERLKGVDSTLKIQPAELGDSAVYLCASSYRGDIQYFGAGTRLSVL.

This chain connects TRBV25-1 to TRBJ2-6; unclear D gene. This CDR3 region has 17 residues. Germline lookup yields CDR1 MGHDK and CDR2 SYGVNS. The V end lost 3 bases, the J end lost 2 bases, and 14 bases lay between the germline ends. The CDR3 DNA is TGTGCCAGCAGTGAGGCAGGCCGGCTCGCTGGGGCCAACGTCCTGACTTTC. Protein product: CASSEAGRLAGANVLTF.

The CDR3 sequence: CASRLPGGVDTQYF. The CDR3, as DNA: TGTGCCAGCAGGCTACCGGGGGGTGTAGATACGCAGTATTTT. The V gene is TRBV5-6, the J gene TRBJ2-3; 7 bases align to TRBD2. Trimming removed 5 bases from V and 5 bases from J; junction bases left unmatched: 8. This CDR3 has 14 amino acids. The germline CDR1 and CDR2 sequences are SGHDT and YYEEEE.

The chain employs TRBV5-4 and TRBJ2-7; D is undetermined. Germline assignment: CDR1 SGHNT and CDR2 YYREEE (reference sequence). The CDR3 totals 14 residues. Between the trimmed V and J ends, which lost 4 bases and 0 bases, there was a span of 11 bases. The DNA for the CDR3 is TGTGCCAGCAGCCCCCGGGCCACCTCCTACGAGCAGTACTTC. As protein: CASSPRATSYEQYF.

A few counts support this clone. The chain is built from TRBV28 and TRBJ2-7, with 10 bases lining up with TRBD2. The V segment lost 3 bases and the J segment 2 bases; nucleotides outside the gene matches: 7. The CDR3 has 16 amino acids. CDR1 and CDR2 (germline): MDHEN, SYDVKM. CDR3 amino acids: CASSFIRTSGAYEQYF. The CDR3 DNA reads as TGTGCCAGCAGTTTCATTAGGACTAGCGGTGCCTACGAGCAGTACTTC.

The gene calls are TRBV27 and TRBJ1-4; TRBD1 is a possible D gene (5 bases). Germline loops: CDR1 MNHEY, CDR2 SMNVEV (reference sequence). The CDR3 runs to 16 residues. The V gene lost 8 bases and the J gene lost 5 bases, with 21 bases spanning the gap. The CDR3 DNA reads TGTGCCAGCTCGACTAGGGGCAGGGTAATGAATGAAAAACTGTTTTTT. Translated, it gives CASSTRGRVMNEKLFF.